This is a list of T cell receptor beta chains from one sample in a study of T cell responses to AZD1222 COVID-19 vaccine. Measured with immunoSEQ multiplex PCR; TCRdb has only the in-frame clones, and not every one. Among roughly 180,000 clones, over 80% were seen once, and the ten largest hold approximately 2%. Sequencing used peripheral blood, obtained on day 0 of AZD1222 vaccination. Receptor source: an adult in good health. The CDR3 runs from the conserved cysteine through the conserved F or W. The order of the fields is D gene, clone size, J gene, V gene, CDR3 protein, CDR3 DNA. The D gene is left open where the match is weak. Some rows mark clone size as missing; the rest say once, few, many or name a class of expanded clone.

d_call: .
clone_size: .
j_call: TRBJ1-5
v_call: TRBV6-2/TRBV6-3
cdr3_aa: CASSYPGLLKAQPQHF
cdr3_nt: TGTGCCAGCAGTTACCCTGGTCTCTTAAAAGCTCAGCCCCAGCATTTT

d_call: .
clone_size: .
j_call: TRBJ2-3
v_call: TRBV5-6
cdr3_aa: CASSFGQDTQYF
cdr3_nt: TGTGCCAGCAGCTTCGGGCAAGATACGCAGTATTTT

d_call: .
clone_size: .
j_call: TRBJ1-5
v_call: TRBV7-6
cdr3_aa: CASSLDSARLGNQPQHF
cdr3_nt: TGTGCCAGCAGCTTAGATTCGGCCAGGCTAGGGAATCAGCCCCAGCATTTT

d_call: TRBD1
clone_size: .
j_call: TRBJ1-1
v_call: TRBV30
cdr3_aa: CAGIDSTGSGTEAFF
cdr3_nt: TGTGCCGGAATCGACTCGACAGGGTCGGGCACTGAAGCTTTCTTT

d_call: TRBD2
clone_size: once
j_call: TRBJ2-1
v_call: TRBV6-5
cdr3_aa: CAVRTSGAYNEQFF
cdr3_nt: TGTGCCGTAAGGACTAGCGGTGCCTACAATGAGCAGTTCTTC

d_call: TRBD1
clone_size: .
j_call: TRBJ2-3
v_call: TRBV30
cdr3_aa: CAWRNRDRGSDTQYF
cdr3_nt: TGTGCCTGGAGGAACCGGGACAGGGGATCAGATACGCAGTATTTT

d_call: .
clone_size: .
j_call: TRBJ2-4
v_call: TRBV7-2
cdr3_aa: CASSQQGSLAKNIQYF
cdr3_nt: TGTGCCAGCAGCCAGCAGGGCTCCTTAGCCAAAAACATTCAGTACTTC

d_call: TRBD1
clone_size: once
j_call: TRBJ2-2
v_call: TRBV2
cdr3_aa: CASTGTASGELFF
cdr3_nt: TGTGCCAGCACCGGGACAGCCTCTGGGGAGCTGTTTTTT

d_call: .
clone_size: .
j_call: TRBJ2-2
v_call: TRBV29-1
cdr3_aa: CSVLGGGELFF
cdr3_nt: TGCAGCGTTTTAGGGGGCGGGGAGCTGTTTTTT

d_call: .
clone_size: .
j_call: TRBJ1-2
v_call: TRBV19
cdr3_aa: CASNRANYGYTF
cdr3_nt: TGTGCCAGTAACCGGGCTAACTATGGCTACACCTTC

d_call: TRBD1
clone_size: .
j_call: TRBJ1-2
v_call: TRBV24-1
cdr3_aa: CATSGGDRAKPGYGYTF
cdr3_nt: TGTGCCACCAGCGGAGGGGACAGGGCCAAACCCGGCTATGGCTACACCTTC

d_call: .
clone_size: .
j_call: TRBJ2-1
v_call: TRBV11-2
cdr3_aa: CASSLAGASYNEQFF
cdr3_nt: TGTGCCAGCAGCTTAGCGGGAGCGTCCTACAATGAGCAGTTCTTC

d_call: .
clone_size: .
j_call: TRBJ1-5
v_call: TRBV7-8
cdr3_aa: CASSLAGGNQPQHF
cdr3_nt: TGTGCCAGCAGCTTAGCGGGTGGAAATCAGCCCCAGCATTTT

d_call: .
clone_size: once
j_call: TRBJ2-7
v_call: TRBV5-1
cdr3_aa: CASRDSSYEQYF
cdr3_nt: TGCGCCAGCAGGGACAGCTCCTACGAGCAGTACTTC

d_call: .
clone_size: .
j_call: TRBJ1-5
v_call: TRBV25-1
cdr3_aa: CASSEYGDSNQPQHF
cdr3_nt: TGTGCCAGCAGTGAATATGGGGATAGCAATCAGCCCCAGCATTTT

d_call: .
clone_size: .
j_call: TRBJ1-5
v_call: TRBV7-2
cdr3_aa: CASSFGSNQPQHF
cdr3_nt: TGTGCCAGCAGCTTTGGTAGCAATCAGCCCCAGCATTTT

d_call: .
clone_size: .
j_call: TRBJ1-2
v_call: TRBV9
cdr3_aa: CASSVGGGAGYTF
cdr3_nt: TGTGCCAGCAGCGTAGGAGGAGGAGCTGGCTACACCTTC

d_call: TRBD1
clone_size: once
j_call: TRBJ1-4
v_call: TRBV9
cdr3_aa: CASSGGQAVNEKLFF
cdr3_nt: TGTGCCAGCAGCGGGGGACAGGCGGTAAATGAAAAACTGTTTTTT

d_call: .
clone_size: .
j_call: TRBJ1-2
v_call: TRBV14
cdr3_aa: CASSQGNGYGYTF
cdr3_nt: TGTGCCAGCAGCCAGGGTAACGGCTATGGCTACACCTTC

d_call: .
clone_size: once
j_call: TRBJ1-3
v_call: TRBV25-1
cdr3_aa: CASSDQGWSGNTIYF
cdr3_nt: TGTGCCAGCAGTGACCAGGGTTGGTCTGGAAACACCATATATTTT

d_call: TRBD1
clone_size: .
j_call: TRBJ1-2
v_call: TRBV19
cdr3_aa: CASSPGQGDGYTF
cdr3_nt: TGTGCCAGTAGTCCGGGACAGGGCGACGGCTACACCTTC

d_call: .
clone_size: .
j_call: TRBJ2-2
v_call: TRBV30
cdr3_aa: CAWSRNTGELFF
cdr3_nt: TGTGCCTGGAGTCGGAACACCGGGGAGCTGTTTTTT

d_call: .
clone_size: .
j_call: TRBJ2-3
v_call: TRBV5-4
cdr3_aa: CATRLADRLDTQYF
cdr3_nt: TGTGCCACCCGGTTAGCCGACCGCCTGGATACGCAGTATTTT

d_call: .
clone_size: .
j_call: TRBJ1-1
v_call: TRBV19
cdr3_aa: CASTGWTDGVTEAFF
cdr3_nt: TGTGCCAGCACGGGGTGGACAGATGGAGTCACTGAAGCTTTCTTT

d_call: .
clone_size: .
j_call: TRBJ1-2
v_call: TRBV30
cdr3_aa: CAWSGSNYGYTF
cdr3_nt: TGTGCCTGGAGTGGATCTAACTATGGCTACACCTTC

d_call: .
clone_size: few
j_call: TRBJ1-2
v_call: TRBV19
cdr3_aa: CASSLRGLYGYTF
cdr3_nt: TGTGCCAGTAGCCTCCGGGGGCTCTATGGCTACACCTTC

d_call: .
clone_size: .
j_call: TRBJ2-2
v_call: TRBV9
cdr3_aa: CASSVEGDTGELFF
cdr3_nt: TGTGCCAGCAGCGTAGAAGGGGACACCGGGGAGCTGTTTTTT

d_call: .
clone_size: .
j_call: TRBJ2-1
v_call: TRBV24-1
cdr3_aa: CATSEPGLSSYNEQFF
cdr3_nt: TGTGCCACCAGTGAGCCCGGACTGAGCTCCTACAATGAGCAGTTCTTC

d_call: TRBD1
clone_size: .
j_call: TRBJ2-5
v_call: TRBV5-4
cdr3_aa: CASSLDRDRAGETQYF
cdr3_nt: TGTGCCAGCAGCTTGGACCGGGACAGGGCTGGGGAGACCCAGTACTTC

d_call: .
clone_size: .
j_call: TRBJ1-6
v_call: TRBV27
cdr3_aa: CASSLQGSYNSPLHF
cdr3_nt: TGTGCCAGCAGTTTACAGGGCTCCTATAATTCACCCCTCCACTTT

d_call: .
clone_size: .
j_call: TRBJ2-2
v_call: TRBV27
cdr3_aa: CASRNRVATGELFF
cdr3_nt: TGTGCCAGCAGAAACAGGGTAGCCACCGGGGAGCTGTTTTTT

d_call: TRBD1
clone_size: .
j_call: TRBJ1-2
v_call: TRBV5-6
cdr3_aa: CASSFGTGGSNYGYTF
cdr3_nt: TGTGCCAGCAGCTTCGGGACAGGAGGATCTAACTATGGCTACACCTTC

d_call: .
clone_size: once
j_call: TRBJ2-7
v_call: TRBV6-2/TRBV6-3
cdr3_aa: CASSSPGRPKEQYF
cdr3_nt: TGTGCCAGCAGTTCCCCGGGACGCCCTAAGGAGCAGTACTTC

d_call: .
clone_size: .
j_call: TRBJ1-5
v_call: TRBV7-2
cdr3_aa: CASSSMGGLQPQHF
cdr3_nt: TGTGCCAGCAGCTCTATGGGGGGGTTGCAGCCCCAGCATTTT

d_call: .
clone_size: .
j_call: TRBJ1-4
v_call: TRBV10-3
cdr3_aa: CAIGRATNEKLFF
cdr3_nt: TGTGCCATCGGCAGGGCAACTAATGAAAAACTGTTTTTT

d_call: .
clone_size: .
j_call: TRBJ1-1
v_call: TRBV30
cdr3_aa: CAWSGRMNTEAFF
cdr3_nt: TGTGCCTGGAGCGGACGGATGAACACTGAAGCTTTCTTT

d_call: TRBD1
clone_size: few
j_call: TRBJ1-3
v_call: TRBV5-1
cdr3_aa: CASSSLPATGTGNTIYF
cdr3_nt: TGCGCCAGCAGCTCCCTTCCTGCGACAGGGACAGGAAACACCATATATTTT

d_call: .
clone_size: .
j_call: TRBJ2-5
v_call: TRBV28
cdr3_aa: CASSLPESVGETQYF
cdr3_nt: TGTGCCAGCAGTCTACCGGAGTCGGTTGGGGAGACCCAGTACTTC

d_call: TRBD1
clone_size: .
j_call: TRBJ1-1
v_call: TRBV19
cdr3_aa: CAIRTGEGNTEAFF
cdr3_nt: TGTGCCATCAGGACAGGGGAGGGGAACACTGAAGCTTTCTTT

d_call: TRBD1
clone_size: .
j_call: TRBJ1-1
v_call: TRBV6-6
cdr3_aa: CASSPLIGTGNPEAFF
cdr3_nt: TGTGCCAGCAGCCCCCTAATAGGGACAGGGAACCCTGAAGCTTTCTTT

d_call: .
clone_size: .
j_call: TRBJ2-3
v_call: TRBV15
cdr3_aa: CAASNVIDTQYF
cdr3_nt: TGTGCCGCGTCTAACGTGATCGATACGCAGTATTTT

d_call: .
clone_size: few
j_call: TRBJ1-4
v_call: TRBV10-3
cdr3_aa: CAIKSATNEKLFF
cdr3_nt: TGTGCCATCAAGTCTGCAACTAATGAAAAACTGTTTTTT

d_call: .
clone_size: .
j_call: TRBJ1-3
v_call: TRBV6-5
cdr3_aa: CASSYAGTGNTIYF
cdr3_nt: TGTGCCAGCAGTTACGCAGGGACGGGAAACACCATATATTTT

d_call: TRBD1
clone_size: .
j_call: TRBJ1-5
v_call: TRBV7-2
cdr3_aa: CASSALTGGKQPQHF
cdr3_nt: TGTGCCAGCAGCGCCTTGACAGGGGGCAAGCAGCCCCAGCATTTT

d_call: .
clone_size: .
j_call: TRBJ2-7
v_call: TRBV10-1
cdr3_aa: CASSEWGYEQYF
cdr3_nt: TGCGCCAGCAGTGAGTGGGGTTACGAGCAGTACTTC

d_call: TRBD2
clone_size: .
j_call: TRBJ2-7
v_call: TRBV18
cdr3_aa: CASSPTSGSSYEQYF
cdr3_nt: TGTGCCAGCTCACCAACTAGCGGGAGCTCCTACGAGCAGTACTTC

d_call: TRBD1
clone_size: .
j_call: TRBJ1-3
v_call: TRBV7-9
cdr3_aa: CASPRGTGGASGNTIYF
cdr3_nt: TGTGCCAGCCCCAGGGGGACAGGGGGCGCCTCTGGAAACACCATATATTTT

d_call: .
clone_size: .
j_call: TRBJ2-3
v_call: TRBV30
cdr3_aa: CAWSVPYDRSLTDTQYF
cdr3_nt: TGTGCCTGGAGTGTACCCTACGATAGGAGCCTCACAGATACGCAGTATTTT

d_call: TRBD1
clone_size: .
j_call: TRBJ1-4
v_call: TRBV4-3
cdr3_aa: CASSLDRGSGEKLFF
cdr3_nt: TGCGCCAGCAGCCTTGACAGGGGGAGTGGGGAAAAACTGTTTTTT